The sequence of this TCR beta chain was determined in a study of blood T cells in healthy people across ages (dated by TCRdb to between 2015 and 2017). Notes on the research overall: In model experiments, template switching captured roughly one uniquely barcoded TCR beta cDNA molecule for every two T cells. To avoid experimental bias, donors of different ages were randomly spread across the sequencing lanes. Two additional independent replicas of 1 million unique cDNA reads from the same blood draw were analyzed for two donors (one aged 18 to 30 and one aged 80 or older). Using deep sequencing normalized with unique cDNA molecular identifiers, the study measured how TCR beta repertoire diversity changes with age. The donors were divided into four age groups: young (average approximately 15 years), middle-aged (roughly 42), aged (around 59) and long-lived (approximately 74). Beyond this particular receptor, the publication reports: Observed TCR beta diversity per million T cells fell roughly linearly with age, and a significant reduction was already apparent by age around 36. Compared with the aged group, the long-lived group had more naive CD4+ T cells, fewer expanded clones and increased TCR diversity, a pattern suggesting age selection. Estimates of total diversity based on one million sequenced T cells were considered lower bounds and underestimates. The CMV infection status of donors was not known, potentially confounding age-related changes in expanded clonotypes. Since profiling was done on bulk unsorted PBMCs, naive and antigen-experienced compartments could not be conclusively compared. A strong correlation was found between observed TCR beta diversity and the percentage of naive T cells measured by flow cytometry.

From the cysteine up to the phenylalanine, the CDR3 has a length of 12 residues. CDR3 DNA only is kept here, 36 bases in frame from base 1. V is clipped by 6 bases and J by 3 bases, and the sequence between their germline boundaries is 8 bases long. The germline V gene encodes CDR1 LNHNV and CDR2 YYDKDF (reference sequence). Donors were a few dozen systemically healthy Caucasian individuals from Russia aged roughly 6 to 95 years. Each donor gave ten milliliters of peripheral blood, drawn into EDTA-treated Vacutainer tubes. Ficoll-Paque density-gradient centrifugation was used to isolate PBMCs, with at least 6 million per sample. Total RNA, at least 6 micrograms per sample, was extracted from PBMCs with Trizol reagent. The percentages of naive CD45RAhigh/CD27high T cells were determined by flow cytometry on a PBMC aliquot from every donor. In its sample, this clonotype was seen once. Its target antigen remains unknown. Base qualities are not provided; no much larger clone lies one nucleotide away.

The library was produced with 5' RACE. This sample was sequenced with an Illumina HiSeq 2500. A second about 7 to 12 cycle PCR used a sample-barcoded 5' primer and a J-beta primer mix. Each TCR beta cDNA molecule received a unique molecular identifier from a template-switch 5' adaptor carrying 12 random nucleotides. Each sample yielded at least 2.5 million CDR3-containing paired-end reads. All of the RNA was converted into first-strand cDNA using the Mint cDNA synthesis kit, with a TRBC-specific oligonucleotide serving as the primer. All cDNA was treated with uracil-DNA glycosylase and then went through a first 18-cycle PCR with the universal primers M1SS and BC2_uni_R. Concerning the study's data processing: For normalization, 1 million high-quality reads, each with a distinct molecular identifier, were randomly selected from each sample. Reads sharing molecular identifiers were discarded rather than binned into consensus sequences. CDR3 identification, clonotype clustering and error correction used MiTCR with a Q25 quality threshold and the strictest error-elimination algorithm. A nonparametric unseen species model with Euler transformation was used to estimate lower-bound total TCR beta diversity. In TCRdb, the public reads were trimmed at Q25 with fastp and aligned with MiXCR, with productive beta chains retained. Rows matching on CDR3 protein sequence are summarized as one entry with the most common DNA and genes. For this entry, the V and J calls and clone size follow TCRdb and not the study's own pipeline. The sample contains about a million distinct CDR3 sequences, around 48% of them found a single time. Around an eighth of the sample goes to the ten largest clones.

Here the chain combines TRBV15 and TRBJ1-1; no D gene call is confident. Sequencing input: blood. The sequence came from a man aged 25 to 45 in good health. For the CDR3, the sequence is CATSRFDTEAFF. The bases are TGTGCCACCAGTAGATTTGACACTGAAGCTTTCTTT.